These 10 T cell receptor beta chains were sequenced from one sample in a study of human T cells and chemical hapten exposure. This sample's time point: patch test 3, about 24 weeks after DPC sensitization. As to treatment: therapeutic diphenylcyclopropenone sensitization with weekly scalp DPC. TCRdb redid the calling of the RACE reads with MiXCR, one entry per CDR3 protein. The data hold about 160,000 distinct CDR3 sequences, with roughly 25% observed a single time. Sequenced material: whole blood, taken in connection with sensitization to the hapten diphenylcyclopropenone (DPC). The receptors shown here come from a woman younger than 30 with alopecia areata. Some clones in this sample may be carry-over from other donors' samples.

The chain uses TRBV4-1 and TRBJ1-1; 11 bases map to TRBD1. The length of the CDR3 is 15 residues. Germline-derived CDR1 and CDR2 are MGHRA and YSYEKL. The trim removed 3 bases at V and 5 bases at J, leaving 5 bases unmatched. CDR3 residues: CASSQGQGVDTEAFF. DNA for the CDR3: TGCGCCAGCAGCCAGGGACAGGGGGTGGATACTGAAGCTTTCTTT.

This chain links TRBV19 with TRBJ2-1; D gene uncertain. This CDR3 is 13 amino acids long. The germline V and J ends were trimmed by 9 bases and 2 bases, with 11 bases remaining between them. CDR1 is LNHDA and CDR2 is SQIVND in the germline V gene (reference sequence). CDR3 coding DNA: TGTGCCAGCACCTCTGACACCTACAATGAGCAGTTCTTC. It codes for CASTSDTYNEQFF.

The chain carries TRBV6-6 and TRBJ1-4, with D possibly matching TRBD1 (6 bases). In germline, CDR1 is MNHNY, CDR2 SVGAGI (reference sequence). The CDR3 is 15 amino acids. V lost 0 bases to trimming and J lost 8 bases, with 13 bases between them. The CDR3 loop reads CASSYSRGTSEKLFF. The CDR3 region has the DNA TGTGCCAGCAGTTACTCGAGAGGGACAAGCGAAAAACTGTTTTTT.

The chain joins TRBV5-1 to TRBJ2-3; the D gene could be TRBD1 or TRBD2 (5 bases each). From germline, CDR1 is SGHRS and CDR2 YFSETQ. The CDR3 loop spans 16 amino acids. V was cut by 0 bases and J by 5 bases, with 16 bases left in between. CDR3 sequence: CASSLGAGTLGDTQYF. CDR3 sequence (DNA): TGCGCCAGCAGCTTGGGAGCAGGGACCCTCGGAGATACGCAGTATTTT.

The chain carries TRBV29-1 and TRBJ2-3; D unclear. Between the trimmed V and J ends, which lost 4 bases and 2 bases, there was a span of 7 bases. Germline V gives CDR1 SQVTM, CDR2 ANQGSEA. The CDR3 totals 12 residues. CDR3 loop: CSVAGSTDTQYF. As DNA, the CDR3 is TGCAGCGTTGCAGGTTCCACAGATACGCAGTATTTT.

The gene calls are TRBV14 and TRBJ2-5; TRBD2 might be the D (5 bases). V was shortened by 2 bases and J by 3 bases, with 13 bases between the two germline ends. CDR3 length: 15 residues. CDR1 and CDR2 (germline): SGHDN, FVKESK. The CDR3 reads CASSQRTPGKETQYF. The DNA of the CDR3 is TGTGCCAGCAGCCAACGAACTCCCGGGAAAGAGACCCAGTACTTC.

J is TRBJ2-7 and V is TRBV29-1; TRBD2 matches 11 bases. Trimming at V came to 6 bases and at J to 3 bases, leaving 4 bases not matched to a gene. The CDR3 is 13 amino acids. CDR1 SQVTM and CDR2 ANQGSEA come from the germline V gene. This CDR3 reads CSVVTSGIYEQYF. The CDR3 bases are TGCAGCGTAGTGACTAGCGGGATCTACGAGCAGTACTTC.

The chain recombines TRBV20-1 with TRBJ1-5; D ambiguous. This CDR3 contains 15 residues. The germline V gene encodes CDR1 DFQATT and CDR2 SNEGSKA (reference sequence). V was cut by 6 bases and J by 9 bases, with 24 bases left in between. The CDR3 is CSALLPGRSGRPQHF. The CDR3 nucleotides read TGCAGTGCACTTTTACCAGGACGCAGCGGTAGGCCCCAGCATTTT.

This clonotype was detected only a few times. This chain uses TRBV5-6 with TRBJ1-5, with D unresolved. The CDR3 spans 12 residues. Trimming shortened V by 3 bases and J by 6 bases, and 7 bases separated the two germline ends. The germline V gene has CDR1 SGHDT and CDR2 YYEEEE. The CDR3 region has the DNA TGTGCCAGCAGCTCGGGCCTTCAGCCCCAGCATTTT. This encodes CASSSGLQPQHF.

The chain employs TRBV7-6 and TRBJ2-7, with 7 bases matching TRBD1. The CDR3 is made up of 14 amino acids. After removal of 5 bases from V and 4 bases from J, the junction contained 8 bases not matched to a gene. CDR1 and CDR2 (germline): SGHVS, FNYEAQ. Written as DNA, the CDR3 is TGTGCCAGCAGCGTTGGGACAGACGTTTACGAGCAGTACTTC. This sequence encodes CASSVGTDVYEQYF.